This entry is about one T cell receptor (beta chain). Its cognate antigen is unknown. The data are from a study of cytomegalovirus exposure and HLA in healthy donors. Study observations and caveats: For presence/absence analyses, sequencing depth was assumed to be roughly uniform across donors. CMV serostatus was the only immune exposure information that was available. Association of a missense DCLRE1C variant with TCR beta V- and J-gene trimming was reported in a later analysis. Some highly shared sequence variants likely arose as a pipeline artifact.

V lost 0 bases and J 1 base, leaving 6 bases between the germline ends. Germline CDR1 is MNHEY and CDR2 is SMNVEV (reference sequence). The CDR3 loop spans 14 amino acids. Primers: 60 Vbeta forward and 13 Jbeta reverse. Generated by immunoSEQ multiplex PCR, the TCRdb table keeps only in-frame clones and is missing some. The top ten clones hold 0.71% of a sample with 210,000 or so clones, over 80% of them seen once. V and J are TRBV27 and TRBJ1-2; D is unresolved. The receptor was isolated from a boy younger than 10 in good health and CMV-seronegative. Sequencing was done on a sample of PBMCs. The CDR3 loop reads CASSLSAINYGYTF. CDR3 DNA: TGTGCCAGCAGTTTATCGGCAATTAACTATGGCTACACCTTC.